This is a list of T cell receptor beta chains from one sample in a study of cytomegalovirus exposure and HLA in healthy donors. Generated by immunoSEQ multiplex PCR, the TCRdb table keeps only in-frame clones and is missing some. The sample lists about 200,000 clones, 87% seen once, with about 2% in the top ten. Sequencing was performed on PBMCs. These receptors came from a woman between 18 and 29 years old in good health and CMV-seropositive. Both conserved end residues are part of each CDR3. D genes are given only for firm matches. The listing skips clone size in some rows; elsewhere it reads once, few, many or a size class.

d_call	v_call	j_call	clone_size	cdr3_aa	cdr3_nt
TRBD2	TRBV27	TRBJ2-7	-	CASSSGTSGIEQYF	TGTGCCAGCAGTTCGGGGACTAGCGGGATCGAGCAGTACTTC
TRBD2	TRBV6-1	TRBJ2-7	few	CASSPTSFYEQYF	TGTGCCAGCAGTCCGACTAGCTTCTACGAGCAGTACTTC
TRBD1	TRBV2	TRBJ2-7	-	CASSEAKGARADEQYF	TGTGCCAGCAGTGAAGCAAAGGGGGCCAGGGCGGACGAGCAGTACTTC
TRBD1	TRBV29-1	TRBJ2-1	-	CSVDGQGFDEQFF	TGCAGCGTGGACGGACAGGGGTTCGATGAGCAGTTCTTC
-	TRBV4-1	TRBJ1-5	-	CASSPAGGPDSNQPQHF	TGCGCCAGCAGCCCCGCGGGGGGACCGGATAGCAATCAGCCCCAGCATTTT
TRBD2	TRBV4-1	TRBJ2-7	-	CASSQGLRTGTSGRTYEQYF	TGCGCCAGCAGCCAAGGCCTTAGGACCGGTACTAGCGGGAGGACCTACGAGCAGTACTTC
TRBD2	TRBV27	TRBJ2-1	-	CASSSSSGRALNEQFF	TGTGCCAGCAGTTCGAGTAGCGGGAGGGCCCTCAATGAGCAGTTCTTC
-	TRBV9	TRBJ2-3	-	CASSSRRSGFTDTQYF	TGTGCCAGCAGCTCAAGGAGGAGCGGTTTCACAGATACGCAGTATTTT
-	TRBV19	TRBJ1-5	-	CASSPSQGLSNQPQHF	TGTGCCAGTAGTCCCTCACAGGGCTTAAGCAATCAGCCCCAGCATTTT
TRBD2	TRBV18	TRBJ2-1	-	CASSPRLAGEDEQFF	TGTGCCAGCTCACCCCGACTAGCGGGAGAAGATGAGCAGTTCTTC
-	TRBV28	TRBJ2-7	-	CASSLAQGHEQYF	TGTGCCAGCAGTTTAGCCCAGGGTCACGAGCAGTACTTC
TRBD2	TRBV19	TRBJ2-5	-	CASSIVLAAVQTQYF	TGTGCCAGTAGTATAGTCCTAGCGGCCGTTCAGACCCAGTACTTC
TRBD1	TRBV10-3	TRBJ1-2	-	CAIKGQTDLKTNYGYTF	TGTGCCATCAAGGGACAGACAGACCTGAAAACTAACTATGGCTACACCTTC
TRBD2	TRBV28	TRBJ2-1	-	CASYASGTYNEQFF	TGTGCCAGTTACGCTAGCGGGACTTACAATGAGCAGTTCTTC
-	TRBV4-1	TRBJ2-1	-	CASSPLKVTGALNEQFF	TGCGCCAGCAGCCCCCTTAAGGTAACGGGAGCTTTAAATGAGCAGTTCTTC
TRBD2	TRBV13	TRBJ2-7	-	CASSSIPGGLGEQYF	TGTGCCAGCAGCTCCATACCGGGGGGATTGGGGGAGCAGTACTTC
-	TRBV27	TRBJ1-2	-	CASSLTGYNYGYTF	TGTGCCAGCAGTTTGACAGGTTATAACTATGGCTACACCTTC
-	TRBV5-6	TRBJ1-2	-	CASSPRSGIGYTF	TGTGCCAGCAGCCCCCGGTCGGGGATCGGCTACACCTTC
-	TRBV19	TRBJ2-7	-	CASSMGATGFEQYF	TGTGCCAGTAGTATGGGGGCTACAGGGTTCGAGCAGTACTTC
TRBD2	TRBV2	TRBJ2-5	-	CASSSLAERPQETQYF	TGTGCCAGCAGTTCTCTAGCGGAGCGGCCCCAAGAGACCCAGTACTTC
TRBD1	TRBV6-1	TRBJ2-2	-	CASNLDRAATGELFF	TGTGCCAGCAACCTCGACAGGGCGGCCACCGGGGAGCTGTTTTTT
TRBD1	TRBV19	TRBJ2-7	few	CASSRTGDYEQYF	TGTGCCAGTAGTCGCACAGGGGACTACGAGCAGTACTTC
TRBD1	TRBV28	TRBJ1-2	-	CASSRDSRSFYGYTF	TGTGCCAGCAGTAGGGACAGCCGATCCTTCTATGGCTACACCTTC
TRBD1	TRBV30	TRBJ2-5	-	CAWSLRQGGQETQYF	TGTGCCTGGAGCCTTCGACAGGGGGGACAAGAGACCCAGTACTTC
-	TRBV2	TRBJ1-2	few	CARRGSNYGYTF	TGTGCCAGGAGAGGGAGTAACTATGGCTACACCTTC
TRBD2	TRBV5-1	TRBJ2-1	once	CASSRDTSGRVGQHEQFF	TGCGCCAGCAGCCGGGACACTAGCGGGAGGGTGGGTCAGCATGAGCAGTTCTTC
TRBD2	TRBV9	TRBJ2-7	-	CASSVGTSGNTVEQYF	TGTGCCAGCAGCGTAGGCACTAGCGGGAACACTGTTGAGCAGTACTTC
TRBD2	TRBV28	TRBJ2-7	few	CASSLLAEVYEQYF	TGTGCCAGCAGTTTGCTAGCGGAGGTCTACGAGCAGTACTTC
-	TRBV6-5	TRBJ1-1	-	CASSQAKVKNTEAFF	TGTGCCAGCAGTCAGGCGAAAGTAAAAAACACTGAAGCTTTCTTT
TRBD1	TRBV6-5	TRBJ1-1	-	CASSRGTANTEAFF	TGTGCCAGCAGCCGAGGGACAGCGAACACTGAAGCTTTCTTT
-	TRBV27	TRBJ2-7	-	CASSSGGRAEQYF	TGTGCCAGCAGCTCGGGGGGCCGCGCCGAGCAGTACTTC
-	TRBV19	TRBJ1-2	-	CASSIVDSFYGYTF	TGTGCCAGTAGTATAGTCGACAGTTTCTATGGCTACACCTTC
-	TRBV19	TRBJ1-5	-	CASTGGTSQHF	TGTGCCAGTACCGGGGGAACGTCCCAGCATTTT
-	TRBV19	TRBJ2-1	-	CASSINRGNEQFF	TGTGCCAGTAGTATAAATAGGGGCAATGAGCAGTTCTTC
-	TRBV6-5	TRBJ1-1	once	CASSYSNRNTEAFF	TGTGCCAGCAGTTACTCGAATAGAAACACTGAAGCTTTCTTT
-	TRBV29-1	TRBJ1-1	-	CSVVPGTPTEAFF	TGCAGCGTTGTCCCTGGGACTCCAACTGAAGCTTTCTTT
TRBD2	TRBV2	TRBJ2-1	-	CASRTTSGLNEQFF	TGTGCCAGCAGGACGACTAGCGGACTCAATGAGCAGTTCTTC
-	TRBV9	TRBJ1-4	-	CASSAQGTNEKLFF	TGTGCCAGCAGCGCACAGGGAACTAATGAAAAACTGTTTTTT
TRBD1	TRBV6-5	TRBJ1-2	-	CASRRTGSEGYTF	TGTGCCAGCAGGAGGACAGGGTCGGAAGGCTACACCTTC
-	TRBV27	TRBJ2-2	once	CASSLGGTGELFF	TGTGCCAGCAGTTTAGGAGGAACCGGGGAGCTGTTTTTT
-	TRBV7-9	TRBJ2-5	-	CASGQRLGWEQYF	TGTGCCAGTGGGCAGCGGCTTGGGTGGGAGCAGTACTTC
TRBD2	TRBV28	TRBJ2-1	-	CASSWGVAGYNEQFF	TGTGCCAGCAGCTGGGGGGTAGCGGGCTACAATGAGCAGTTCTTC
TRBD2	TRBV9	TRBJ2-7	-	CASSVGNGRAHEQYF	TGTGCCAGCAGCGTAGGGAACGGGAGGGCCCACGAGCAGTACTTC
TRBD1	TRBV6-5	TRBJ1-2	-	CASRRTGHGYTF	TGTGCCAGCAGACGGACAGGCCATGGCTACACCTTC
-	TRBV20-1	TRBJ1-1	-	CSEDRVYEAFF	TGCAGCGAGGACAGAGTCTATGAAGCTTTCTTT
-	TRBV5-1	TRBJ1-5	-	CASSLDRGPQHF	TGCGCCAGCAGCTTGGACCGAGGACCCCAGCATTTT
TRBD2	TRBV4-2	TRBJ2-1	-	CASSQDIELAGGDEQFF	TGTGCCAGCAGCCAAGATATAGAACTAGCGGGAGGGGATGAGCAGTTCTTC
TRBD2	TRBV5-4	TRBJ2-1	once	CASSRGLAGEAGEQFF	TGTGCCAGCAGCCGCGGACTAGCGGGAGAGGCGGGTGAGCAGTTCTTC
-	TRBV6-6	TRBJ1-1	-	CASGVAALNTEAFF	TGTGCCAGCGGAGTAGCAGCTTTGAACACTGAAGCTTTCTTT
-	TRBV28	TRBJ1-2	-	CASSFWTPEGGDYGYTF	TGTGCCAGCAGTTTTTGGACTCCTGAAGGGGGAGACTATGGCTACACCTTC
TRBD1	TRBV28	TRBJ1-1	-	CASSVYSGQGGANTEAFF	TGTGCCAGCAGTGTCTATTCCGGACAGGGAGGTGCGAACACTGAAGCTTTCTTT
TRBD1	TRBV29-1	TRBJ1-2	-	CSVEVGGGGGYTF	TGCAGCGTTGAAGTGGGTGGAGGGGGCGGCTACACCTTC